This T cell receptor (beta chain) appears in the sequencing data of a study of blood T cell repertoires in COVID-19. Study overall: Whether acute or convalescent, the COVID-19 samples came from the United States, Italy and Spain. From T cells, B-cell-depleted T cells, or PBMCs came the material, which was cDNA or gDNA.

Original handling: The assay estimated nucleated cells by amplifying reference gene primers. Here immunoSEQ multiplex PCR was the method, and the copy in TCRdb shows in-frame clones only, minus some. V, J and clone size are taken as reported in that table, and D and trimming were inferred from the DNA itself. The repertoire has under 12,000 clones, roughly 81% of them found once; the top ten carry roughly 30%. The length of the CDR3 is 15 residues. The germline V and J ends were trimmed by 2 bases and 6 bases, with 14 bases remaining between them. Germline V lookup: CDR1 WSHSY, CDR2 SAAADI. The specimen was peripheral blood. The source is a middle-aged man with active COVID-19. The chain has TRBV10-2 and TRBJ1-5; D is perhaps TRBD1 (6 bases). CDR3 DNA sequence: TGCGCCAGCAGTGAGACAGGGAATCCCAGTCAGCCCCAGCATTTT. This gives the protein CASSETGNPSQPQHF.